The rows below give T cell receptor beta chains drawn from one sample of a study of cytomegalovirus exposure and HLA in healthy donors. Generated by immunoSEQ multiplex PCR, the TCRdb table keeps only in-frame clones and is missing some. This repertoire shows under 150,000 clones, approximately 72% found once; its top ten account for around 2.6%. Sequencing was done on a sample of PBMCs. Every receptor here comes from a human donor in good health. The CDR3 runs from the conserved cysteine through the conserved F or W. The D gene is left open where the match is weak. Clone size, where shown, is once, few, many, or a class for clones that have expanded.

13,-,-,TRBV29-1,TRBJ2-5,CSVDGQGTETQYF,TGCAGCGTTGATGGGCAGGGGACAGAGACCCAGTACTTC
14,TRBD1,-,TRBV27,TRBJ2-7,CASSLCGGQGAEYF,TGTGCCAGCAGTTTATGTGGGGGGCAGGGGGCCGAGTACTTC
16,TRBD1,-,TRBV7-9,TRBJ2-5,CASSLVGDRAGETQYF,TGTGCCAGCAGCTTAGTGGGGGACAGGGCCGGGGAGACCCAGTACTTC
15,-,-,TRBV19,TRBJ1-6,CASTQGRSYNSPLHF,TGTGCCAGTACCCAGGGCCGCTCCTATAATTCACCCCTCCACTTT
14,-,-,TRBV19,TRBJ1-1,CASTFRHSNTEAFF,TGTGCCAGTACTTTCCGACACTCGAACACTGAAGCTTTCTTT
14,-,-,TRBV5-1,TRBJ2-2,CVSTLFTGEGELFF,TGCGTCAGCACCCTCTTTACGGGGGAGGGGGAGCTGTTTTTT
14,-,-,TRBV7-9,TRBJ2-5,CASSLSRDLETQYF,TGTGCCAGCAGCCTGTCCCGGGACTTAGAGACCCAGTACTTC
15,TRBD1,few,TRBV9,TRBJ2-7,CASSGGDRPSYEQYF,TGTGCCAGCAGCGGTGGGGACAGGCCTTCCTACGAGCAGTACTTC
14,-,-,TRBV28,TRBJ2-7,CASSLSAGPYEQYF,TGTGCCAGCAGTTTATCAGCAGGGCCCTACGAGCAGTACTTC
15,-,-,TRBV5-5,TRBJ1-2,CASSLRAGAVYGYTF,TGTGCCAGCAGCTTGAGGGCAGGGGCGGTCTATGGCTACACCTTC
16,TRBD1,-,TRBV5-4,TRBJ2-2,CASSAGGKLNTGELFF,TGTGCCAGCAGCGCAGGGGGCAAACTAAACACCGGGGAGCTGTTTTTT
14,-,-,TRBV29-1,TRBJ2-7,CSACTVSGDYEQYF,TGCAGCGCCTGTACGGTCTCCGGGGACTACGAGCAGTACTTC
14,-,-,TRBV30,TRBJ1-2,CASSQGPLNYGYTF,TGTGCCAGCTCCCAGGGGCCCCTGAACTATGGCTACACCTTC
14,-,once,TRBV23-1,TRBJ2-2,CASSQEGVAGELFF,TGCGCCAGCAGTCAGGAAGGGGTGGCCGGGGAGCTGTTTTTT
15,-,once,TRBV29-1,TRBJ1-3,CSVSFGIGPGNTIYF,TGCAGCGTGTCCTTCGGGATTGGTCCTGGAAACACCATATATTTT
13,TRBD1,-,TRBV6-5,TRBJ2-7,CASSPTGAYEQYF,TGTGCCAGCAGTCCTACAGGGGCCTACGAGCAGTACTTC
13,-,-,TRBV7-3,TRBJ1-1,CASSATPNTEAFF,TGTGCCAGCAGCGCCACACCGAACACTGAAGCTTTCTTT
15,TRBD2,once,TRBV30,TRBJ2-3,CAWALAGGPHDTQYF,TGTGCCTGGGCACTAGCGGGGGGACCTCACGATACGCAGTATTTT
11,-,-,TRBV7-3,TRBJ2-1,CASSENNEQFF,TGTGCCAGCTCGGAGAACAATGAGCAGTTCTTC
13,-,-,TRBV6-4,TRBJ2-1,CASGSSAYNEQFF,TGTGCCAGCGGTAGTAGCGCCTACAATGAGCAGTTCTTC
16,TRBD1,few,TRBV2,TRBJ1-1,CASRGDRGRRNTEAFF,TGTGCCAGCAGGGGGGACAGGGGGCGGAGGAACACTGAAGCTTTCTTT
17,-,-,TRBV27,TRBJ2-3,CASSSLGREGVPDTQYF,TGTGCCAGCAGTTCCCTGGGGCGGGAAGGTGTACCAGATACGCAGTATTTT
14,-,-,TRBV14,TRBJ1-1,CASSRQIMNTEAFF,TGTGCCAGCAGCCGACAGATAATGAACACTGAAGCTTTCTTT
19,-,-,TRBV4-3,TRBJ2-6,CASSQDVSRGSSGANVLTF,TGCGCCAGCAGCCAAGATGTCAGCAGGGGTTCCTCTGGGGCCAACGTCCTGACTTTC
14,-,-,TRBV28,TRBJ2-5,CASRSTGRGETQYF,TGTGCCAGCAGGTCTACAGGGAGAGGGGAGACCCAGTACTTC
15,TRBD2,-,TRBV5-1,TRBJ2-5,CASSWTSGKQETQYF,TGCGCCAGCAGCTGGACTAGCGGAAAGCAAGAGACCCAGTACTTC
11,-,-,TRBV29-1,TRBJ1-4,CSVGAREKLFF,TGCAGCGTTGGGGCGCGTGAAAAACTGTTTTTT
16,TRBD2,few,TRBV4-2,TRBJ2-1,CASSQGPSGGNNEQFF,TGTGCCAGCAGCCAAGGCCCTAGCGGGGGAAACAATGAGCAGTTCTTC
14,-,-,TRBV11-3,TRBJ2-2,CASSLVGGAGELFF,TGTGCCAGCAGCTTAGTAGGAGGGGCCGGGGAGCTGTTTTTT
14,-,-,TRBV11-2,TRBJ2-7,CASSLVGSSYEQYF,TGTGCCAGCAGCTTAGTTGGCAGTTCCTACGAGCAGTACTTC
15,-,-,TRBV19,TRBJ1-6,CASSNGRGHNSPLHF,TGTGCCAGTAGTAATGGGAGGGGCCATAATTCACCCCTCCACTTT
18,TRBD2,-,TRBV11-2,TRBJ2-3,CASSYGQASGSSENTQYF,TGTGCCAGCAGCTACGGACAAGCTAGCGGGTCATCCGAGAATACGCAGTATTTT
17,TRBD1,-,TRBV11-2,TRBJ1-2,CASSPTPPITGGYGYTF,TGTGCCAGCAGCCCAACACCCCCCATAACAGGGGGCTATGGCTACACCTTC
11,-,-,TRBV5-8,TRBJ1-2,CASGINYGYTF,TGTGCCAGCGGCATTAACTATGGCTACACCTTC
16,TRBD1,-,TRBV19,TRBJ1-5,CASSIGQGFSDQPQHF,TGTGCCAGTAGTATTGGACAGGGGTTTTCGGATCAGCCCCAGCATTTT
16,TRBD1,-,TRBV15,TRBJ1-4,CATSRRQGQGNEKLFF,TGTGCCACCAGCAGACGACAGGGGCAGGGTAATGAAAAACTGTTTTTT
15,-,-,TRBV6-1,TRBJ1-4,CASSETAATNEKLFF,TGTGCCAGCAGTGAGACAGCAGCAACTAATGAAAAACTGTTTTTT
14,-,-,TRBV6-5,TRBJ2-7,CASSSGLRNYEQYF,TGTGCCAGCAGTTCGGGACTCAGAAACTACGAGCAGTACTTC
12,-,once,TRBV10-3,TRBJ2-3,CAISASTDTRYF,TGTGCCATCAGTGCCAGCACAGATACGCGGTATTTT
13,-,-,TRBV10-3,TRBJ1-2,CATRDSDNYGYTF,TGTGCCACCAGGGACTCAGATAACTATGGCTACACCTTC
16,TRBD1,-,TRBV6-1,TRBJ2-2,CASSGTGRANTGELFF,TGTGCCAGCAGTGGGACAGGGAGAGCGAACACCGGGGAGCTGTTTTTT
14,-,few,TRBV30,TRBJ2-7,CAWSVQTGYGGQYF,TGTGCCTGGAGTGTACAAACGGGATACGGGGGGCAGTACTTC
13,TRBD1,-,TRBV28,TRBJ2-7,CASSLAGGYEQYF,TGTGCCAGCAGTTTAGCAGGGGGCTACGAGCAGTACTTC
15,TRBD1,-,TRBV5-1,TRBJ2-7,CASSEYGTVAYEQYF,TGCGCCAGCAGCGAATACGGGACAGTGGCCTACGAGCAGTACTTC
12,-,-,TRBV6-5,TRBJ2-7,CASRGLTYEQYF,TGTGCCAGCAGGGGACTCACCTACGAGCAGTACTTC
14,TRBD2,-,TRBV19,TRBJ2-1,CASTASGGYNEQFF,TGTGCCAGTACCGCTAGCGGAGGATACAATGAGCAGTTCTTC
19,-,-,TRBV4-3,TRBJ2-3,CASSQDPNTLVSGADTQYF,TGCGCCAGCAGCCAAGACCCGAACACCCTAGTTTCAGGGGCAGATACGCAGTATTTT
14,-,-,TRBV5-4,TRBJ1-3,CASSRSPSGNTIYF,TGTGCCAGCAGCCGGTCGCCCTCTGGAAACACCATATATTTT
13,-,-,TRBV10-3,TRBJ2-5,CAISESTPRTQYF,TGTGCCATCAGTGAGTCAACTCCCCGGACCCAGTACTTC
18,TRBD2,-,TRBV7-2,TRBJ2-6,CASSAGLAGAGGANVLTF,TGTGCCAGCAGCGCCGGACTAGCGGGAGCGGGAGGGGCCAACGTCCTGACTTTC
12,TRBD1,-,TRBV30,TRBJ2-7,CAWDRERGEQYF,TGTGCCTGGGACAGGGAAAGAGGCGAGCAGTACTTC
14,-,once,TRBV6-6,TRBJ2-7,CATTRTQHSYEQYF,TGTGCCACAACACGGACACAGCACTCCTACGAGCAGTACTTC
15,-,-,TRBV5-4,TRBJ2-5,CASSSLAAQQETQYF,TGTGCCAGCAGCTCATTAGCGGCGCAACAAGAGACCCAGTACTTC
15,TRBD1,-,TRBV4-1,TRBJ2-5,CASSQPTGGQETQYF,TGCGCCAGCAGCCAACCCACAGGGGGGCAGGAGACCCAGTACTTC